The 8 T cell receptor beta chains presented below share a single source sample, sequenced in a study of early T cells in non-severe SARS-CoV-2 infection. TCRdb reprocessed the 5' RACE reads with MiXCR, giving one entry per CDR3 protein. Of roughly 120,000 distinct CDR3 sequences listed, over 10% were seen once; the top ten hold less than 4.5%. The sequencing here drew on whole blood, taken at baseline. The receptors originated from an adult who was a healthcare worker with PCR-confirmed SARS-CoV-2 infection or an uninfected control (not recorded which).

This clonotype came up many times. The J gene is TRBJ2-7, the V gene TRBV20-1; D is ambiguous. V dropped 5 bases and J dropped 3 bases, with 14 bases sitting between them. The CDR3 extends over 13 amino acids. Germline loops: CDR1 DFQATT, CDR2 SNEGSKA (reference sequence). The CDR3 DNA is TGCAGTGCTTCCCCGTTTGCAGACTACGAGCAGTACTTC. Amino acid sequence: CSASPFADYEQYF.

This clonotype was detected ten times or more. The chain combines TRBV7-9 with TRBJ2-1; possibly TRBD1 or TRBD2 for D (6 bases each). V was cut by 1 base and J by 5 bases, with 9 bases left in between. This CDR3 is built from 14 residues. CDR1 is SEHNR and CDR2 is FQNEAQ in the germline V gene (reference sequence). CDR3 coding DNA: TGTGCCAGCAGCTTAGTCGGGGGCCACAATGAGCAGTTCTTC. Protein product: CASSLVGGHNEQFF.

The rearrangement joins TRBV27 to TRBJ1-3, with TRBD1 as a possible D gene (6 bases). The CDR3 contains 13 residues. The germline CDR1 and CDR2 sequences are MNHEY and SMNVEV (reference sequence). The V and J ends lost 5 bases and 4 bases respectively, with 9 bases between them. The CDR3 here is CASSHRAGNTIYF. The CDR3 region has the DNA TGTGCCAGCAGTCACAGGGCCGGAAACACCATATATTTT.

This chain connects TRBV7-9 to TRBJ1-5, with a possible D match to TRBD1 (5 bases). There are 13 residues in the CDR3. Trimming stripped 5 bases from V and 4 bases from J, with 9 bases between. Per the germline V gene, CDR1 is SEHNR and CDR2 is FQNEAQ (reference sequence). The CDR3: CASSATANQPQHF. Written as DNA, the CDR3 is TGTGCCAGCAGCGCGACAGCAAATCAGCCCCAGCATTTT.

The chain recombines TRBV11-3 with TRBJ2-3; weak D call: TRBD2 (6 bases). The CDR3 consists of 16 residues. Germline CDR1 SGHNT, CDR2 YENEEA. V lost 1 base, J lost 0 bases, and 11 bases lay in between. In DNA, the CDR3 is TGTGCCAGCAGCTTAGGACAGCGGGCTAGCACAGATACGCAGTATTTT. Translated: CASSLGQRASTDTQYF.

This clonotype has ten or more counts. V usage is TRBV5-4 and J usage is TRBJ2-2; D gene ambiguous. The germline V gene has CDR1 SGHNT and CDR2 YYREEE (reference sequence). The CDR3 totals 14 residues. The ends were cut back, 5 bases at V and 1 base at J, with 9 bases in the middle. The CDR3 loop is CASSPDLNTGELFF. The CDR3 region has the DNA TGTGCCAGCAGTCCTGACTTGAACACCGGGGAGCTGTTTTTT.

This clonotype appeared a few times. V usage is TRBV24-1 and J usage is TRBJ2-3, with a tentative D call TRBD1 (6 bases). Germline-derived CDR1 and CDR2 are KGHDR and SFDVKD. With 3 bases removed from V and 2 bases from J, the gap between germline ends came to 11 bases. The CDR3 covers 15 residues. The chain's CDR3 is CATSDPTGDTDTQYF. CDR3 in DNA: TGTGCCACCAGTGATCCGACAGGCGACACAGATACGCAGTATTTT.

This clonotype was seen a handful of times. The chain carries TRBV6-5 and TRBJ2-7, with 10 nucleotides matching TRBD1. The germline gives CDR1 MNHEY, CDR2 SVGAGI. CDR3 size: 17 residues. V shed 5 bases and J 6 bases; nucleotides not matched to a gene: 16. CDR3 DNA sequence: TGTGCCAGCAGTAGACTTCATCGACAGGGGGCTATCGGCGAGCAGTACTTC. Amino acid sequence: CASSRLHRQGAIGEQYF.